In this sample, the clone carrying this T cell receptor beta chain turned up many times. This sample was taken from a study of T-cell reconstitution after alpha-beta-depleted transplantation in children. The germline V gene encodes CDR1 SQVTM and CDR2 ANQGSEA. There are 13 residues in the CDR3. Losses at the gene ends were 6 bases for V and 9 bases for J; bases not matched to a gene: 10. Unique molecular identifiers featured in how the TCRbeta library was prepared. TCRdb itself ran the PCR reads through MiXCR, one entry per CDR3 protein. This table has more than 150,000 distinct CDR3 sequences, more than 14% appearing once.

The clonotype originates from a human donor who donated a stem cell graft to a child with acute lymphoblastic leukemia. V and J are TRBV29-1 and TRBJ2-1; 8 bases agree with TRBD2. This material consisted of PBMCs from the stem cell graft donor, taken from the stem cell graft. The CDR3 region has the DNA TGCAGCGTGGGACTAGATTTTAGAGCTGAGCAGTTCTTC. Its translation is CSVGLDFRAEQFF.